This T cell receptor beta chain was observed in a study of T cell responses to AZD1222 COVID-19 vaccine. With regard to this clone: Its antigen is as yet unknown.

The study's findings and limits: Reportedly, nearly half the spike-specific TCRs target unmutated variant regions.

V lost 5 bases and J 0 bases, leaving 11 bases between the germline ends. The CDR3 contains 14 residues. CDR1 and CDR2 (germline): SGHRS, YFSETQ. Method: immunoSEQ multiplex PCR; TCRdb's copy keeps in-frame clones and lacks some. This repertoire shows tens of thousands of clones, more than 70% found once; its top ten account for 15% to 20%. The sequence was obtained from an adult in good health. The genes are TRBV5-1 and TRBJ1-2; D perhaps matches TRBD1 (5 bases). The sequences come from peripheral blood, collected on day 0 of AZD1222 vaccination. CDR3 DNA sequence: TGCGCCAGCAGAGGGACCGGACCTAACTATGGCTACACCTTC. It is translated as CASRGTGPNYGYTF.